This T cell receptor beta chain was observed in a study of response to subunit inactivated influenza vaccine. TCRdb re-analysed the RT-PCR reads in MiXCR, keeping a single row per CDR3 protein. The data contain roughly 700,000 distinct CDR3 sequences, approximately 14% of them seen just once; the ten biggest clones take up approximately 10%. This clonotype was seen a handful of times. J gave up 0 bases and V 1 base, and 10 bases lay outside the gene matches. Germline-derived CDR1 and CDR2 are WNHNN and SYGVQD (reference sequence). The CDR3 contains 19 residues. The sequence was collected from a man aged 45-65 years who received an inactivated influenza vaccine. The V gene is TRBV10-1, the J gene TRBJ2-3; 10 bases align to TRBD2. The material was PBMCs from blood, obtained 11 to 12 days after vaccination. Written as DNA, the CDR3 is TGCGCCAGCAGTGAGTGGACTAGCGGACCCGAATCTAGCACAGATACGCAGTATTTT. Translation gives CASSEWTSGPESSTDTQYF.